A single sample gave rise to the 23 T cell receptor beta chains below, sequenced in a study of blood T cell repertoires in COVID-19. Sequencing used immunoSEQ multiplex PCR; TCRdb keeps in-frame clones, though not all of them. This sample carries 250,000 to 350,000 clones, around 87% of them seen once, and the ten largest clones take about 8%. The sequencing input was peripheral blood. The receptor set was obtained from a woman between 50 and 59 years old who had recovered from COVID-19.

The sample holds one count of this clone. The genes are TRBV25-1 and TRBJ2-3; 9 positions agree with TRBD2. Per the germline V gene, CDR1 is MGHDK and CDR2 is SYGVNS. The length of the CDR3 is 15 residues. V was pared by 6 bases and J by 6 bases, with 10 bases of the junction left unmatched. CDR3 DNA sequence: TGTGCCAGCAGCCAAGGGACTAGCCCCCGGGATACGCAGTATTTT. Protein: CASSQGTSPRDTQYF.

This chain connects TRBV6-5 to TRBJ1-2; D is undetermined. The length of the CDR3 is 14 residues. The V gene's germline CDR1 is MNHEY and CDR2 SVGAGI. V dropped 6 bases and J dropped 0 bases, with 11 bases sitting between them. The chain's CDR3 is CASRSILANYGYTF. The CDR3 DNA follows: TGTGCCAGCAGATCAATATTAGCTAACTATGGCTACACCTTC.

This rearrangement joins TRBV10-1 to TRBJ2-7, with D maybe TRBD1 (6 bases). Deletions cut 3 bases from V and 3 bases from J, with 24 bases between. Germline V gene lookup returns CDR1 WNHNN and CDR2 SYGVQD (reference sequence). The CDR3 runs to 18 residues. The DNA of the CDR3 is TGCGCCAGCAGTGAAGGTCTCCCGAGACCGGGACACGGCTACGAGCAGTACTTC. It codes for CASSEGLPRPGHGYEQYF.

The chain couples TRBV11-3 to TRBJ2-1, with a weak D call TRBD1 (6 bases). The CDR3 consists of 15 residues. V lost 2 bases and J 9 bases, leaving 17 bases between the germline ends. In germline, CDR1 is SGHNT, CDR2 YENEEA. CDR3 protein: CASSLKGRGTAEQFF. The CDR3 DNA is TGTGCCAGCAGCTTAAAAGGCAGGGGAACAGCTGAGCAGTTCTTC.

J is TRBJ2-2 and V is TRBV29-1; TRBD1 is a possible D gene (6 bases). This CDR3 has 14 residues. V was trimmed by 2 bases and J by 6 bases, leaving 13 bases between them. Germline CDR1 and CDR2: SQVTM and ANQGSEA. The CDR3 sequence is CSVETGPGAGELFF. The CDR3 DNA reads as TGCAGCGTTGAAACTGGCCCAGGGGCCGGGGAGCTGTTTTTT.

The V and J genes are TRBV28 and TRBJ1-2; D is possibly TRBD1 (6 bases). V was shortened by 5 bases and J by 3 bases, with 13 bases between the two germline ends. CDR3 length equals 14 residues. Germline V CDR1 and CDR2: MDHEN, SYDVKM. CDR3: CASSPQGIYYGYTF. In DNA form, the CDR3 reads TGTGCCAGCAGTCCCCAGGGGATATACTATGGCTACACCTTC.

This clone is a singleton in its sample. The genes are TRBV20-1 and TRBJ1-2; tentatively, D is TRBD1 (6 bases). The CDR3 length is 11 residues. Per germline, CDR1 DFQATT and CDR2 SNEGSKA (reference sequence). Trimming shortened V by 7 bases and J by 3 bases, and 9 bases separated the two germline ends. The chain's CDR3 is CSGRQDYGYTF. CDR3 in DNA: TGCAGTGGCCGACAGGACTATGGCTACACCTTC.

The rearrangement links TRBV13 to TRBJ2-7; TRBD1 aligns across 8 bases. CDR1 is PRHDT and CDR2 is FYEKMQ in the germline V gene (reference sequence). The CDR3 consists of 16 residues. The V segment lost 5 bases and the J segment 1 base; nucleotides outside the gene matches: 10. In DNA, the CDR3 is TGTGCCAGCAGCCTACGGACAGGGAAAGGGTCCTACGAGCAGTACTTC. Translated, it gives CASSLRTGKGSYEQYF.

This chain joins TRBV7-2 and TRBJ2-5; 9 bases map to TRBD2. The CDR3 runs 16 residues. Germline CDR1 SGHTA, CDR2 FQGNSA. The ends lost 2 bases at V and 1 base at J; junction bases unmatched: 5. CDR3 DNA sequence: TGTGCCAGCAGCTTATGGCTAGCGGGGCCCCAAGAGACCCAGTACTTC. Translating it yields CASSLWLAGPQETQYF.

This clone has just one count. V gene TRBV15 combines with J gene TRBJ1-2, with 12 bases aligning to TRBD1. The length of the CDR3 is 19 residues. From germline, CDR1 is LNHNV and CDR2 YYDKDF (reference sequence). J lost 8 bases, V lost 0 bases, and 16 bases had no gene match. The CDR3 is CATSRDYGGGTGGFGGYTF. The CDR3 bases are TGTGCCACCAGCAGAGATTACGGTGGCGGGACAGGGGGCTTCGGAGGCTACACCTTC. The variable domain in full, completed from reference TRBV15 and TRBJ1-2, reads DAMVIQNPRYQVTQFGKPVTLSCSQTLNHNVMYWYQQKSSQAPKLLFHYYDKDFNNEADTPDNFQSRRPNTSFCFLDIRSPGLGDTAMYLCATSRDYGGGTGGFGGYTFGSGTRLTVV.

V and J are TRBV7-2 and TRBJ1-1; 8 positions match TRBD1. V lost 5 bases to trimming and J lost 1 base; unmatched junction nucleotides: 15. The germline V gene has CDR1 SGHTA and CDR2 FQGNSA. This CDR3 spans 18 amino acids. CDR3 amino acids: CASSNRLQGDFWNTEAFF. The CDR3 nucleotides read TGTGCCAGCAGCAACCGCCTACAGGGGGATTTTTGGAACACTGAAGCTTTCTTT.

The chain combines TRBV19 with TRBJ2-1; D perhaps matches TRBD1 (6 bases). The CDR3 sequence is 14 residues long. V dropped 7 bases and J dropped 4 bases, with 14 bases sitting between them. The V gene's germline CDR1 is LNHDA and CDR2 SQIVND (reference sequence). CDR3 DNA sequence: TGTGCCAGTACACAGGGAGTGGGGTACAATGAGCAGTTCTTC. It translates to CASTQGVGYNEQFF.

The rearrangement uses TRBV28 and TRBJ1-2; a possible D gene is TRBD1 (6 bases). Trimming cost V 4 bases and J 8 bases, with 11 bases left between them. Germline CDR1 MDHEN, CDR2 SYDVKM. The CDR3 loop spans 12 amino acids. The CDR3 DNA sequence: TGTGCCAGCAGTTCAGGGGATGGCGGCTACACCTTC. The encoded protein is CASSSGDGGYTF.

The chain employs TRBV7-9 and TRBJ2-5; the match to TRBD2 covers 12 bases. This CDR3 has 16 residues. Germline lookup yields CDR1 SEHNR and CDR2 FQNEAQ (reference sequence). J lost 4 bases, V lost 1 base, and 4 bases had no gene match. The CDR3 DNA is TGTGCCAGCAGCTTAGTTTCGGGACTAGCGGGAGAGACCCAGTACTTC. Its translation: CASSLVSGLAGETQYF.

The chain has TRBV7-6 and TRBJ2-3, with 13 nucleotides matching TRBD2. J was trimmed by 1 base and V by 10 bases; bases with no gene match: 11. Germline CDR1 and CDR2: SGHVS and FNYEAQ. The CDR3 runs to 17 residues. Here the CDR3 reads CATTRLAGGTGTDTQYF. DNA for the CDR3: TGTGCCACCACTCGACTAGCGGGAGGAACCGGCACAGATACGCAGTATTTT.

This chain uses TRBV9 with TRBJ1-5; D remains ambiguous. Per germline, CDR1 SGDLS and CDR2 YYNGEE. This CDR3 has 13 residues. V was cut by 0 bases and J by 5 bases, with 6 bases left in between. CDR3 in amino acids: CASSVDGDQPQHF. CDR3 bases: TGTGCCAGCAGCGTAGACGGGGATCAGCCCCAGCATTTT. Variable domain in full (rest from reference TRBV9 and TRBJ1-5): DSGVTQTPKHLITATGQRVTLRCSPRSGDLSVYWYQQSLDQGLQFLIQYYNGEERAKGNILERFSAQQFPDLHSELNLSSLELGDSALYFCASSVDGDQPQHFGDGTRLSIL.

CDR3 DNA sequence: TGTGCCAGCAGCCCGGCAGGCTTCTATGGCTACACCTTC. This encodes CASSPAGFYGYTF. The V gene is TRBV7-6, the J gene TRBJ1-2; D is undetermined. The V gene lost 5 bases and the J gene lost 4 bases, with 11 bases spanning the gap. Germline V gene data show CDR1 as SGHVS and CDR2 as FNYEAQ. This CDR3 has 13 amino acids.

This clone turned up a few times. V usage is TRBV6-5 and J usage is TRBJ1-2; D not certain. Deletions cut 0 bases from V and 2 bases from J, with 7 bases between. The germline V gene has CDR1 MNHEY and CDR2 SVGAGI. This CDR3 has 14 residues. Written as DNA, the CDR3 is TGTGCCAGCAGTTACTCCGGGGAGAACTATGGCTACACCTTC. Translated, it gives CASSYSGENYGYTF.

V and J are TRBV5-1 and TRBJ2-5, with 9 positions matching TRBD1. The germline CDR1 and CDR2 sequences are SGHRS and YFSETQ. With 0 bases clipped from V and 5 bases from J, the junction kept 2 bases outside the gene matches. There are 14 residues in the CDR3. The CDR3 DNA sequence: TGCGCCAGCAGCTTGGAACAGGGGGCTGAGACCCAGTACTTC. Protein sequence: CASSLEQGAETQYF.

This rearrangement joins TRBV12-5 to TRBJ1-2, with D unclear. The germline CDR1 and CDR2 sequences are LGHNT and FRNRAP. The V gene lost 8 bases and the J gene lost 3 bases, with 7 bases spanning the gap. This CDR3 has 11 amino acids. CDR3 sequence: CASNSYYGYTF. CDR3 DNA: TGTGCTAGTAACAGTTACTATGGCTACACCTTC. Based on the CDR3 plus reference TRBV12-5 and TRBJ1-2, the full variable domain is DARVTQTPRHKVTEMGQEVTMRCQPILGHNTVFWYRQTMMQGLELLAYFRNRAPLDDSGMPKDRFSAEMPDATLATLKIQPSEPRDSAVYFCASNSYYGYTFGSGTRLTVV.

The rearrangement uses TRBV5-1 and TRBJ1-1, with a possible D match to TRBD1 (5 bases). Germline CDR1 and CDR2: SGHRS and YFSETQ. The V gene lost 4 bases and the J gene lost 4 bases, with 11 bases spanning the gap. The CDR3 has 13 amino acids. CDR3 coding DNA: TGCGCCAGCAGCCCCCCGGGGGGCACTGAAGCTTTCTTT. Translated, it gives CASSPPGGTEAFF.

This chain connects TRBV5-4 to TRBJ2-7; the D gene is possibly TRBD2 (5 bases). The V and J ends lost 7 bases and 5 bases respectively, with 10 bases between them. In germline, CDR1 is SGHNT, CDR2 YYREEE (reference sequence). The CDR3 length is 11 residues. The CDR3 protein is CASEGLDEQYF. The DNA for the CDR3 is TGTGCCAGCGAGGGTCTTGACGAGCAGTACTTC. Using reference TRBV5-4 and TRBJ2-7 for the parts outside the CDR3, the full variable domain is ETGVTQSPTHLIKTRGQQVTLRCSSQSGHNTVSWYQQALGQGPQFIFQYYREEENGRGNFPPRFSGLQFPNYSSELNVNALELDDSALYLCASEGLDEQYFGPGTRLTVT.

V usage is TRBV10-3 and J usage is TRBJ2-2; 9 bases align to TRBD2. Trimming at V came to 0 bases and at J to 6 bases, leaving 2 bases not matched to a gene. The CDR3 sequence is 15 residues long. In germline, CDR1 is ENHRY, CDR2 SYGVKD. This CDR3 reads CAISESGTSSGELFF. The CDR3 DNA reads TGTGCCATCAGTGAGTCAGGGACTAGCTCCGGGGAGCTGTTTTTT.